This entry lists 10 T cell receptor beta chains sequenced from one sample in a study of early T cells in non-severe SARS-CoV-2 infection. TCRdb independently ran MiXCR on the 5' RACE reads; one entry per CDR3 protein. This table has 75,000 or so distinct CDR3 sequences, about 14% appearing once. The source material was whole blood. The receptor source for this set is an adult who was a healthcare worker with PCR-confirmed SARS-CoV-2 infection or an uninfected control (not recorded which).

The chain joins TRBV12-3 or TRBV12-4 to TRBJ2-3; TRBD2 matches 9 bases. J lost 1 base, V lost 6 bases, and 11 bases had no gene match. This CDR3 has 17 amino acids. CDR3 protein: CASSPRRPSGGTDTQYF. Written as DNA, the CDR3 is TGTGCCAGCAGCCCTCGCAGGCCTAGCGGGGGCACAGATACGCAGTATTTT.

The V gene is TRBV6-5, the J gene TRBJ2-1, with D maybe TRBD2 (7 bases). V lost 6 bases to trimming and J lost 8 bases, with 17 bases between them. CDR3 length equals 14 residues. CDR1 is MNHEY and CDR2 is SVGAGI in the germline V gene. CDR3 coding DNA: TGTGCCAGCAGGCTTATGGGGGGGGGCGATGAGCAGTTCTTC. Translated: CASRLMGGGDEQFF.

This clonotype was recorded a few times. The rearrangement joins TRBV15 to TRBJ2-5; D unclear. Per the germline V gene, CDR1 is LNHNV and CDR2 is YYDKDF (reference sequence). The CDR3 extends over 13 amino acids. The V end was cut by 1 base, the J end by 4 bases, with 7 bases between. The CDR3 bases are TGTGCCACCAGCAGAGCTCCCTCAGAGACCCAGTACTTC. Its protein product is CATSRAPSETQYF.

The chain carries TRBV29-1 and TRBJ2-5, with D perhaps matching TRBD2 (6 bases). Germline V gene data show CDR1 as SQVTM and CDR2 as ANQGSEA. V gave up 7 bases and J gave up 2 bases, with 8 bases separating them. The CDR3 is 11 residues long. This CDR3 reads CSGTKQETQYF. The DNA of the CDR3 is TGCAGCGGGACTAAACAAGAGACCCAGTACTTC.

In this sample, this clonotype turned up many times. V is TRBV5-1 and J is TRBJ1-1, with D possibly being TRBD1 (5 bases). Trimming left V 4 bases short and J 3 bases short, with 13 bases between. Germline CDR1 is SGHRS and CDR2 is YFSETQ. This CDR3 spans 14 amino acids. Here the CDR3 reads CASSPGRVYTEAFF. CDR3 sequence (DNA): TGCGCCAGCAGCCCGGGACGAGTGTACACTGAAGCTTTCTTT.

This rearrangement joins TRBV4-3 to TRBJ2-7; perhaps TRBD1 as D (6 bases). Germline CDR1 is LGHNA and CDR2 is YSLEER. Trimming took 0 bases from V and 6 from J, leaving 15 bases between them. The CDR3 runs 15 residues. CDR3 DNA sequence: TGCGCCAGCAGCCAAGACCTACAGGGTGCGGGCGAGCAGTACTTC. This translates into CASSQDLQGAGEQYF.

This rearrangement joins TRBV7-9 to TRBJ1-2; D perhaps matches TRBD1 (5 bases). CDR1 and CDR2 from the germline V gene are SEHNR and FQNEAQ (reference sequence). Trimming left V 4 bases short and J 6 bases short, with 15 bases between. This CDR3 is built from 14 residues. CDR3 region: CASSSPMGENGYTF. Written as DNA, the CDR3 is TGTGCCAGCAGCTCCCCTATGGGGGAAAATGGCTACACCTTC. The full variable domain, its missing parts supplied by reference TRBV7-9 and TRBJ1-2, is DTGVSQNPRHKITKRGQNVTFRCDPISEHNRLYWYRQTLGQGPEFLTYFQNEAQLEKSRLLSDRFSAERPKGSFSTLEIQRTEQGDSAMYLCASSSPMGENGYTFGSGTRLTVV.

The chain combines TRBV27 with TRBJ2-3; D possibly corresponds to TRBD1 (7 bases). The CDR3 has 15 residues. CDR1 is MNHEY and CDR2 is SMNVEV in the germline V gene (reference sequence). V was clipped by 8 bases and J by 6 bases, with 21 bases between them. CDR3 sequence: CASGTTGRGRDTQYF. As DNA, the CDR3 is TGTGCCAGCGGTACGACAGGGCGAGGGAGGGATACGCAGTATTTT.

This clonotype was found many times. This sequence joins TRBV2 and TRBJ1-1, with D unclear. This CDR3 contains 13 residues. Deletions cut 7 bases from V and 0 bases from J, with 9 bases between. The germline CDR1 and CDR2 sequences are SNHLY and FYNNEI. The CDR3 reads CASTGEVNTEAFF. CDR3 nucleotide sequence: TGTGCCAGCACAGGTGAAGTGAACACTGAAGCTTTCTTT.

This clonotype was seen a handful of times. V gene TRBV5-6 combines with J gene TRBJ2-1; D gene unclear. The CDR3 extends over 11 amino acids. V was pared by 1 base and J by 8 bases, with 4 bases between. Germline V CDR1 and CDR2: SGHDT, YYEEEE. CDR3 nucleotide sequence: TGTGCCAGCAGCTTGTCCCATGAGCAGTTCTTC. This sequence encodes CASSLSHEQFF.